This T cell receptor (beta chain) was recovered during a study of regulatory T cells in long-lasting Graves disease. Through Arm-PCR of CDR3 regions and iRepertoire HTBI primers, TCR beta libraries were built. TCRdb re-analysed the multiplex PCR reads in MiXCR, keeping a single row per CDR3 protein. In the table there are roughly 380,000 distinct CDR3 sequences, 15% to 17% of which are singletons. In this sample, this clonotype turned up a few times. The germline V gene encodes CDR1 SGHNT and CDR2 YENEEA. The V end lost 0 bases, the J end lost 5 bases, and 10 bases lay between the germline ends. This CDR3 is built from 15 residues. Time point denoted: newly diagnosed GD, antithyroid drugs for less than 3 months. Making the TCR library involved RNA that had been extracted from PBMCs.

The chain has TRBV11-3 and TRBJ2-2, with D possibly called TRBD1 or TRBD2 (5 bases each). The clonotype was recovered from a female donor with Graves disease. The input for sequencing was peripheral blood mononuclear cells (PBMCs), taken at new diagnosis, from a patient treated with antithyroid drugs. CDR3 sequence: CASSLEGVETGELFF. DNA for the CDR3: TGTGCCAGCAGCTTAGAGGGGGTTGAGACCGGGGAGCTGTTTTTT. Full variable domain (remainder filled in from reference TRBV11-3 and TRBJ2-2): EAGVVQSPRYKIIEKKQPVAFWCNPISGHNTLYWYLQNLGQGPELLIRYENEEAVDDSQLPKDRFSAERLKGVDSTLKIQPAELGDSAVYLCASSLEGVETGELFFGEGSRLTVL.